This T cell receptor (beta chain) was retrieved from a study of T cells in Graves' hyperthyroidism and ophthalmopathy. Germline values: CDR1 MNHNS, CDR2 SASEGT. V was trimmed by 4 bases and J by 4 bases, leaving 9 bases between them. The CDR3 loop spans 13 amino acids. TCR beta CDR3 region amplification was performed from RNA transcripts. First-round RT-PCR targeting the TCR CDR3 was performed with the HTBI primer set. TCRdb called the multiplex PCR reads again in MiXCR, with one record for every CDR3 protein. Of fewer than 650,000 distinct CDR3 sequences detected, approximately 15% appear once; the ten largest clones hold roughly 6.9%. The table lists this clonotype with a few counts. Its antigen is undetermined. Study findings and constraints: Blood also carried most thyroid clonotypes expanded above 0.001.

This receptor was identified in a woman younger than 30 with Graves' ophthalmopathy. The specimen was blood. The rearrangement joins TRBV6-1 to TRBJ2-3, with D possibly matching TRBD1 (6 bases). The CDR3 DNA is TGTGCCAGCAGTGCCAGGGGCCCAGATACGCAGTATTTT. It is translated as CASSARGPDTQYF.